This entry lists 17 T cell receptor beta chains sequenced from one sample in a study of shared clonotypes between healthy human individuals. Method: immunoSEQ multiplex PCR; TCRdb's copy keeps in-frame clones and lacks some. In the table there are hundreds of thousands of clones, about 96% of which are singletons. Sequenced input: memory CD8+ T cells sorted from blood. As to subset: CD45RO+ cells pooled with CCR7-negative TemRA cells. These receptor sequences come from a man aged 25 to 40 in good health.

The chain recombines TRBV4-1 with TRBJ2-3; 8 nucleotides match TRBD2. CDR1 is MGHRA and CDR2 is YSYEKL in the germline V gene. This CDR3 spans 15 amino acids. The trim removed 2 bases at V and 3 bases at J, leaving 4 bases unmatched. The CDR3 sequence: CASSQTGLATDTQYF. In DNA form, the CDR3 reads TGCGCCAGCAGCCAAACCGGACTAGCAACAGATACGCAGTATTTT.

This chain joins TRBV19 and TRBJ1-5; D is perhaps TRBD1 (6 bases). The CDR3 is 15 residues long. Germline V lookup: CDR1 LNHDA, CDR2 SQIVND (reference sequence). Trimming stripped 5 bases from V and 0 bases from J, with 11 bases between. Here the CDR3 reads CASSVGQYSNQPQHF. CDR3 DNA sequence: TGTGCCAGTAGTGTTGGACAGTATAGCAATCAGCCCCAGCATTTT.

V usage is TRBV7-8 and J usage is TRBJ2-1, with TRBD2 identical over 11 bases. This CDR3 comprises 16 residues. The germline gives CDR1 SGHVS, CDR2 FQNEAQ. V trimming: 0 bases; J trimming: 10 bases; junction bases outside the gene matches: 8. CDR3 region: CASSLARLAGGREQFF. The CDR3 bases are TGTGCCAGCAGCTTAGCGCGGCTAGCGGGAGGTCGGGAGCAGTTCTTC.

A single count supports this clone. DNA for the CDR3: TGTGCCAGTAATGGGGACTTCTATGGCTACACCTTC. Residues: CASNGDFYGYTF. The chain links TRBV19 to TRBJ1-2; D is perhaps TRBD1 (5 bases). V lost 7 bases to trimming and J lost 4 bases, with 10 bases between them. There are 12 residues in the CDR3. Germline loops: CDR1 LNHDA, CDR2 SQIVND (reference sequence).

This chain links TRBV14 with TRBJ1-2; the match to TRBD1 covers 10 bases. V was clipped by 5 bases and J by 4 bases; unmatched bases: 4. CDR3 size: 14 residues. Germline V gene lookup returns CDR1 SGHDN and CDR2 FVKESK. The CDR3: CASSADRGPYGYTF. The CDR3 DNA reads as TGTGCCAGCAGCGCTGACAGGGGGCCCTATGGCTACACCTTC.

This sequence joins TRBV7-6 and TRBJ1-4; tentative D call: TRBD1 (5 bases). V was clipped by 3 bases and J by 4 bases, with 21 bases between them. From germline, CDR1 is SGHVS and CDR2 FNYEAQ. The CDR3 runs to 18 residues. The CDR3 is CASSFPPGGKGINEKLFF. The CDR3 DNA sequence: TGTGCCAGCAGCTTCCCGCCGGGGGGAAAAGGGATTAATGAAAAACTGTTTTTT.

The rearrangement uses TRBV6-1 and TRBJ2-1; D is tentatively TRBD1 or TRBD2 (5 bases each). In germline, CDR1 is MNHNS, CDR2 SASEGT. The ends were cut back, 0 bases at V and 13 bases at J, with 16 bases in the middle. The CDR3 is made up of 14 amino acids. In nucleotides, the CDR3 is TGTGCCAGCAGTGAAGCAAGGGGAAGGGACGAACAGTTCTTC. Translating it yields CASSEARGRDEQFF.

The rearrangement joins TRBV2 to TRBJ1-6; 10 nucleotides agree with TRBD1. Germline loops: CDR1 SNHLY, CDR2 FYNNEI. Trimming at V came to 5 bases and at J to 6 bases, leaving 1 base not matched to a gene. This CDR3 spans 14 amino acids. CDR3 nucleotides: TGTGCCAGCAGTCGGACAGGGGGTAATTCACCCCTCCACTTT. Its translation is CASSRTGGNSPLHF.

The V and J genes are TRBV7-2 and TRBJ2-1, with a tentative D call TRBD1 (5 bases). Germline CDR1 SGHTA, CDR2 FQGNSA. V was pared by 5 bases and J by 4 bases, with 12 bases between. The length of the CDR3 is 14 residues. CDR3 sequence reads: CASSPIAGYNEQFF. The CDR3 DNA sequence: TGTGCCAGCAGCCCCATAGCAGGGTACAATGAGCAGTTCTTC.

This chain uses TRBV7-2 with TRBJ2-1; 8 bases are a match to TRBD2. Germline V gene lookup returns CDR1 SGHTA and CDR2 FQGNSA. Unmatched junction bases numbered 6, after V lost 5 bases and J lost 3 bases. The CDR3 covers 15 residues. The CDR3 is CASSLIAGNYNEQFF. In DNA form, the CDR3 reads TGTGCCAGCAGCCTCATAGCGGGGAACTACAATGAGCAGTTCTTC. The full variable domain, with the rest looked up from reference TRBV7-2 and TRBJ2-1, is GAGVSQSPSNKVTEKGKDVELRCDPISGHTALYWYRQSLGQGLEFLIYFQGNSAPDKSGLPSDRFSAERTGGSVSTLTIQRTQQEDSAVYLCASSLIAGNYNEQFFGPGTRLTVL.

In nucleotides, the CDR3 is TGTGCCAGCAGTGAAGCAGGGCAGGGCTACGAGCAGTACTTC. Translation: CASSEAGQGYEQYF. V gene TRBV6-1 combines with J gene TRBJ2-7; tentative D call: TRBD1 (5 bases). CDR1 MNHNS and CDR2 SASEGT come from the germline V gene. Trimming cost V 0 bases and J 3 bases, with 9 bases left between them. CDR3 size: 14 residues.

V is TRBV29-1 and J is TRBJ2-7; D not resolved. Per germline, CDR1 SQVTM and CDR2 ANQGSEA. This CDR3 region has 13 residues. V was cut by 5 bases and J by 3 bases, with 14 bases left in between. The CDR3 DNA is TGCAGCGTTCGTTTGGGCGTAGTCTACGAGCAGTACTTC. This sequence encodes CSVRLGVVYEQYF.

The V call is TRBV21-1, the J call TRBJ2-7; no check of the table's D call, TRBD2, against the DNA was made. TRBV21-1 is shown as a pseudogene. The CDR3 has 11 amino acids. The CDR3 here is CATLYSYEQYF. The CDR3 DNA reads TGTGCCACCCTCTATTCCTACGAGCAGTACTTC.

The chain uses TRBV27 and TRBJ1-5, with no clear D. Germline CDR1 MNHEY, CDR2 SMNVEV (reference sequence). The CDR3 has 13 amino acids. V dropped 10 bases and J dropped 7 bases, with 17 bases sitting between them. CDR3 loop: CATQSRVEQPQHF. CDR3 nucleotide sequence: TGTGCCACCCAAAGTCGGGTCGAACAGCCCCAGCATTTT.

J is TRBJ2-2 and V is TRBV5-1; weak D call: TRBD1 (5 bases). V lost 0 bases to trimming and J lost 6 bases, with 15 bases between them. The length of the CDR3 is 16 residues. Germline lookup yields CDR1 SGHRS and CDR2 YFSETQ. In nucleotides, the CDR3 is TGCGCCAGCAGCTTGGTCTGGCAGGGTTACCCCGGGGAGCTGTTTTTT. It translates to CASSLVWQGYPGELFF. Together with reference TRBV5-1 and TRBJ2-2, the CDR3 gives the full variable domain: KAGVTQTPRYLIKTRGQQVTLSCSPISGHRSVSWYQQTPGQGLQFLFEYFSETQRNKGNFPGRFSGRQFSNSRSEMNVSTLELGDSALYLCASSLVWQGYPGELFFGEGSRLTVL.

This chain uses TRBV5-4 with TRBJ1-2; D gene uncertain. Between the trimmed V and J ends, which lost 0 bases and 5 bases, there was a span of 11 bases. Germline V gene lookup returns CDR1 SGHNT and CDR2 YYREEE (reference sequence). The CDR3 is 14 amino acids. CDR3 amino acids: CASSLGGVGYGYTF. As DNA, the CDR3 is TGTGCCAGCAGCTTGGGGGGAGTGGGGTATGGCTACACCTTC.

The chain carries TRBV6-5 and TRBJ1-6; D is ambiguous. The CDR3 spans 12 residues. CDR1 is MNHEY, CDR2 SVGAGI, per germline. Trimming took off 8 bases at V and 14 bases at J, with 16 bases between the two ends. The CDR3 DNA follows: TGTGCCAGCTCAGATCTAATTGGGGCCCTCCACTTT. This encodes CASSDLIGALHF.